The sequence of this T cell receptor (beta chain) was determined in a study of T cell responses to AZD1222 COVID-19 vaccine. Study results and caveats: Nearly half of the spike-specific TCRs reportedly recognize variant regions that carry no mutations.

Data came from immunoSEQ multiplex PCR; TCRdb stores just in-frame clones and leaves some out. The sample shows around 110,000 clones, about 90% of them seen only once. This clone was seen more than once but under ten times. Antigen unknown. This CDR3 is built from 12 residues. Germline assignment: CDR1 SQVTM and CDR2 ANQGSEA. Between the trimmed V and J ends, which lost 7 bases and 0 bases, there was a span of 7 bases. This clonotype originated in an adult who received the AZD1222 COVID-19 vaccine. The chain links TRBV29-1 to TRBJ2-1; D is unresolved. Sequenced here: peripheral blood, sampled 28 days after the second AZD1222 dose. CDR3: CSDLSSYNEQFF. As DNA, the CDR3 is TGCAGCGACCTGAGCTCCTACAATGAGCAGTTCTTC.